These 6 T cell receptor beta chains came from one sample sequenced in a study of glioma-infiltrating T cells. TCR alpha and beta CDR3 regions were amplified from RNA using iRepertoire nested multiplex PCR. In TCRdb, the multiplex PCR reads were re-called with MiXCR into one record per CDR3 protein. The sample contains about 190,000 distinct CDR3 sequences, roughly 32% of which appear only once. Sequenced sample: glioma tissue, nonneoplastic brain tissue, or PBMCs (not recorded which). These TCRs come from a human donor with low-grade glioma or glioblastoma, undergoing nonglioma brain surgery, or in good health (not recorded which).

This clonotype was found many times. The CDR3 region has the DNA TGCAGCGTGACACAGGGAATTAATTCACCCCTCCACTTT. It is translated as CSVTQGINSPLHF. The chain joins TRBV29-1 to TRBJ1-6, with D perhaps matching TRBD1 (6 bases). CDR1 SQVTM and CDR2 ANQGSEA come from the germline V gene. The V end lost 6 bases, the J end lost 6 bases, and 12 bases lay between the germline ends. The CDR3 contains 13 residues.

As concerns this clonotype: A clone one base away is much larger, so this may be a read error. The chain couples TRBV7-9 to TRBJ2-1, with TRBD1 matching 7 bases. This CDR3 spans 12 amino acids. The germline CDR1 and CDR2 sequences are SEHNR and FQNEAQ (reference sequence). Unmatched junction bases numbered 5, after V lost 5 bases and J lost 10 bases. CDR3 in DNA: TGTGCCAGCAGCCCAGGGACAGTCGAGCAGTTCTTC. It specifies CASSPGTVEQFF. Full variable domain (remainder filled in from reference TRBV7-9 and TRBJ2-1): DTGVSQNPRHKITKRGQNVTFRCDPISEHNRLYWYRQTLGQGPEFLTYFQNEAQLEKSRLLSDRFSAERPKGSFSTLEIQRTEQGDSAMYLCASSPGTVEQFFGPGTRLTVL.

With regard to this clonotype: An end of the junction differs from the germline gene, which may be a read error. The V call is TRBV4-1, the J call TRBJ2-7; 7 positions agree with TRBD2. The CDR3 totals 16 residues. CDR1 is MGHRA and CDR2 is YSYEKL in the germline V gene. CDR3 loop: CPSSQGREAGSNEQYF. CDR3 nucleotides: TGCCCCAGCAGCCAAGGGCGGGAAGCGGGAAGCAACGAGCAGTACTTC.

There are many counts of this clonotype. The chain uses TRBV6-2 or TRBV6-3 and TRBJ2-7; D ambiguous. The CDR3 totals 15 residues. Trimming left V 6 bases short and J 0 bases short, with 15 bases between. Germline lookup yields CDR1 MNHEY and CDR2 SVGEGT. CDR3 protein: CASSPFKDGSYEQYF. CDR3 in DNA: TGTGCCAGCAGCCCCTTTAAGGACGGCTCCTACGAGCAGTACTTC.

The genes are TRBV4-3 and TRBJ2-7; 8 nucleotides agree with TRBD2. This CDR3 is built from 15 residues. Germline assignment: CDR1 LGHNA and CDR2 YSLEER. The V and J ends lost 2 bases and 4 bases, in that order; junction bases with no gene match: 7. The CDR3 reads CASSQSSGAQYEQYF. CDR3 bases: TGCGCCAGCAGCCAAAGTAGCGGGGCCCAATACGAGCAGTACTTC.

This clonotype occurred many times. The V call is TRBV20-1, the J call TRBJ1-4; no definite D call. Germline V gene data show CDR1 as DFQATT and CDR2 as SNEGSKA (reference sequence). The CDR3 extends over 13 amino acids. Between the trimmed V and J ends, which lost 6 bases and 6 bases, there was a span of 14 bases. CDR3 in amino acids: CSAEIGGDEKLFF. The DNA for the CDR3 is TGCAGTGCCGAGATAGGAGGTGATGAAAAACTGTTTTTT.